This TCR beta chain was captured by sequencing in a study of blood T cell repertoires in COVID-19. The CDR3 is made up of 13 amino acids. Germline CDR1 reads LNHDA; CDR2 reads SQIVND (reference sequence). After removal of 7 bases from V and 4 bases from J, the junction contained 6 bases not matched to a gene. Original handling: Reference gene primer amplification gave estimated nucleated cell counts. Assay: immunoSEQ multiplex PCR; the TCRdb copy retains only in-frame clones and omits some. That table furnishes V, J and clone size, whereas the DNA furnished D and trimming. The sample holds some 300,000 clones, 89% seen once.

The chain uses TRBV19 and TRBJ1-1; 7 bases are a match to TRBD1. Material: PBMCs or T cells enriched from blood (not recorded which). The source is a woman in her 50s who had been exposed to COVID-19. CDR3 amino acids: CASTGRGFTEAFF. Here the CDR3 DNA reads TGTGCCAGTACTGGCAGGGGGTTCACTGAAGCTTTCTTT. Full variable domain (remainder filled in from reference TRBV19 and TRBJ1-1): DGGITQSPKYLFRKEGQNVTLSCEQNLNHDAMYWYRQDPGQGLRLIYYSQIVNDFQKGDIAEGYSVSREKKESFPLTVTSAQKNPTAFYLCASTGRGFTEAFFGQGTRLTVV.